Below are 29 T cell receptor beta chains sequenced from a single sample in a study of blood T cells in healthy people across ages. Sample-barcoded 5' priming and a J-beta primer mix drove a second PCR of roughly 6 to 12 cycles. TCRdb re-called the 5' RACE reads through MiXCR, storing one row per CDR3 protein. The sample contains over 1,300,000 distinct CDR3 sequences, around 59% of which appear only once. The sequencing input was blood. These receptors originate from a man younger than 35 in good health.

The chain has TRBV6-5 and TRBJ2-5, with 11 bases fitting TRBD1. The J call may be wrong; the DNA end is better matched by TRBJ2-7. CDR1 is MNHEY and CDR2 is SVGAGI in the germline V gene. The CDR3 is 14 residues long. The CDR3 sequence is CASSRGTGGNEQYF. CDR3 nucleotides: TGTGCCAGCAGCCGCGGGACAGGGGGGAACGAGCAGTACTTC.

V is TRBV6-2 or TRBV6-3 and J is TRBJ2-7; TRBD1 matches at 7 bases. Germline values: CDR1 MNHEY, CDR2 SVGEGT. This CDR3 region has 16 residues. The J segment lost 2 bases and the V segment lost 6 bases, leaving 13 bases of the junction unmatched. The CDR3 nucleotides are TGTGCCAGCAGAGAAGGGGGCGGGCAGGGTACCTACGAGCAGTACTTC. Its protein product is CASREGGGQGTYEQYF.

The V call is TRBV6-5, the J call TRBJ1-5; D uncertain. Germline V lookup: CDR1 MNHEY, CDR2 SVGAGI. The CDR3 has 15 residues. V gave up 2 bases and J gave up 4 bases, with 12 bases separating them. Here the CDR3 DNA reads TGTGCCAGCAGTTACGGGCAGACCTCAAATCAGCCCCAGCATTTT. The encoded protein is CASSYGQTSNQPQHF.

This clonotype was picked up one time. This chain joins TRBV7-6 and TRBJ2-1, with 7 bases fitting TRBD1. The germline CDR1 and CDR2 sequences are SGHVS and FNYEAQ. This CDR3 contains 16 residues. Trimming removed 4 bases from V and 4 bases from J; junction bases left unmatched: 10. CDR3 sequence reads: CASSSLRGGEYNEQFF. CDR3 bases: TGTGCCAGCAGCTCTTTAAGAGGGGGCGAATACAATGAGCAGTTCTTC.

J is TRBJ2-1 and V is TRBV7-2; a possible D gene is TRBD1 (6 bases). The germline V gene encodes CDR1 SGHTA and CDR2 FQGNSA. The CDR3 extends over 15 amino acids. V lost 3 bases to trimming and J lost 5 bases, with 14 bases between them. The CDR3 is CASSFRDTYHNEQFF. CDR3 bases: TGTGCCAGCAGCTTCCGGGACACGTACCACAATGAGCAGTTCTTC.

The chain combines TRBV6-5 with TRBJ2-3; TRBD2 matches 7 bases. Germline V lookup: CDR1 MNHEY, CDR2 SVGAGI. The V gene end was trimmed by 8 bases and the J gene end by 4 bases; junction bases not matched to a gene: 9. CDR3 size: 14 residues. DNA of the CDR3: TGTGCCAGCCGCTGGTCGGCGGGGGCAGATACGCAGTATTTT. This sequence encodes CASRWSAGADTQYF.

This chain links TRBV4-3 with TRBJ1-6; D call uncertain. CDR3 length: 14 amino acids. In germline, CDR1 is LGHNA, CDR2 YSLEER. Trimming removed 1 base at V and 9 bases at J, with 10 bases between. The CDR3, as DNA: TGCGCCAGCAGCCAAGGGCGGGAACCTTCACCCCTCCACTTT. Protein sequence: CASSQGREPSPLHF.

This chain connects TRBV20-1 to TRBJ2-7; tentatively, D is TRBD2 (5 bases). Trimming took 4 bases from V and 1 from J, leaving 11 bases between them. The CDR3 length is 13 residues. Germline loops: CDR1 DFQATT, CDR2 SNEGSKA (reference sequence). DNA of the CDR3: TGCAGTGCTATGGATAGCGCATCCTACGAGCAGTACTTC. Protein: CSAMDSASYEQYF.

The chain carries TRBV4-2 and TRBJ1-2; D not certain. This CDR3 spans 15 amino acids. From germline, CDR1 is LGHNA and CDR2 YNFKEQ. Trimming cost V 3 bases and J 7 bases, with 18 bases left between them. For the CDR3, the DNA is TGTGCCAGCAGCCAGATCGGACTTAGAAGGACTGGCTACACCTTC. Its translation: CASSQIGLRRTGYTF.

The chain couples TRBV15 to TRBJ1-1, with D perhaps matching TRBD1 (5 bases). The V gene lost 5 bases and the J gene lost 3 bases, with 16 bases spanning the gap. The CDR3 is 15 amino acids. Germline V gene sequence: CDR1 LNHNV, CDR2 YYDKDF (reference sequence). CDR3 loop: CATSPDSFGYTEAFF. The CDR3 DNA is TGTGCCACCAGCCCCGACAGTTTTGGGTACACTGAAGCTTTCTTT.

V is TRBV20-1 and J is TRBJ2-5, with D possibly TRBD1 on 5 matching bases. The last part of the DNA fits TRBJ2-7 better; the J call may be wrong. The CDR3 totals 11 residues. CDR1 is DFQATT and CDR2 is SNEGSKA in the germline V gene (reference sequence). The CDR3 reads CSAQGTYEQYF. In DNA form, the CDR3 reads TGCAGTGCCCAGGGCACCTACGAGCAGTACTTC.

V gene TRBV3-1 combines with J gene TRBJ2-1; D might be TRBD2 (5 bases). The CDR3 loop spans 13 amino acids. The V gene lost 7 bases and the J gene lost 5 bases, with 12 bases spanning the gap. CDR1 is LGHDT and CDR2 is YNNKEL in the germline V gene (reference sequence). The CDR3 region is CASMEALNNEQFF. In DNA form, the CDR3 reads TGTGCCAGCATGGAGGCTTTAAACAATGAGCAGTTCTTC.

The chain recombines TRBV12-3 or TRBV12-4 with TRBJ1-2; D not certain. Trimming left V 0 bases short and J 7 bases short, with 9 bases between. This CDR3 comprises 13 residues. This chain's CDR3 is CASSLAPGPGYTF. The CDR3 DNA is TGTGCCAGCAGTTTAGCTCCCGGGCCTGGCTACACCTTC.

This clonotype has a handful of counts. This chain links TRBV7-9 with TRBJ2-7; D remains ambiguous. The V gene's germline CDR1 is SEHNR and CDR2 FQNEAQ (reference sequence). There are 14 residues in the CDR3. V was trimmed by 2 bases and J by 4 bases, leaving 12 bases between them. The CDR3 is CASSLSESWYEQYF. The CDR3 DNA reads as TGTGCCAGCAGCTTAAGTGAATCGTGGTACGAGCAGTACTTC. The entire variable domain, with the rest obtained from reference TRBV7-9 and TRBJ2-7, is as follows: DTGVSQNPRHKITKRGQNVTFRCDPISEHNRLYWYRQTLGQGPEFLTYFQNEAQLEKSRLLSDRFSAERPKGSFSTLEIQRTEQGDSAMYLCASSLSESWYEQYFGPGTRLTVT.

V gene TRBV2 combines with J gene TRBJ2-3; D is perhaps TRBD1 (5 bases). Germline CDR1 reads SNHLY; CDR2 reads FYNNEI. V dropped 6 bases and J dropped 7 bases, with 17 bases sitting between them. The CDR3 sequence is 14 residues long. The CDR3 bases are TGTGCCAGCAGATCCGACAGCCCCGGTAATACGCAGTATTTT. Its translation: CASRSDSPGNTQYF.

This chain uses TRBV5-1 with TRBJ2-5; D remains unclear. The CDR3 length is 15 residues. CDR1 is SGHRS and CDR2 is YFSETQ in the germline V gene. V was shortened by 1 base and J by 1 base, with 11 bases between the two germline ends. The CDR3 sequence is CASSLSANIQETQYF. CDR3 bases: TGCGCCAGCAGCTTGAGTGCCAATATCCAAGAGACCCAGTACTTC.

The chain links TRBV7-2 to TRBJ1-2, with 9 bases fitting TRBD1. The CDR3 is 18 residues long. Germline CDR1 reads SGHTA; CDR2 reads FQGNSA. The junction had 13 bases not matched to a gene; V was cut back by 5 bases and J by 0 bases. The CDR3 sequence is CASSAPGQGYLPNYGYTF. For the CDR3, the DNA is TGTGCCAGCAGCGCGCCGGGACAGGGCTATCTACCTAACTATGGCTACACCTTC.

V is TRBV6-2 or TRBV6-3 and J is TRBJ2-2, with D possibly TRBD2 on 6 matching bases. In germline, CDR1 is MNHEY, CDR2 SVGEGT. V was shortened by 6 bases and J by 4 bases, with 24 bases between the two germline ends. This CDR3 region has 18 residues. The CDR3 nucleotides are TGTGCCAGCAGGGGGTGGACTATAAGCGGTGTACGCACCGGGGAGCTGTTTTTT. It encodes CASRGWTISGVRTGELFF.

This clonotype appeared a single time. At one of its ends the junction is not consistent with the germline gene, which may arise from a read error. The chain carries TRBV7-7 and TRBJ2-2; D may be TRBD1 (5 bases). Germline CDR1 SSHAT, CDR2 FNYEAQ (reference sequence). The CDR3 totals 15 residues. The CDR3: CASSLLDTTTGELFF. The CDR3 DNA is TGTGCTAGCAGCTTATTGGACACCACCACCGGGGAGCTGTTTTTT. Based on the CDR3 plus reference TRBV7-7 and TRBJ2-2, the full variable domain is GAGVSQSPRYKVTKRGQDVTLRCDPISSHATLYWYQQALGQGPEFLTYFNYEAQPDKSGLPSDRFSAERPEGSISTLTIQRTEQRDSAMYRCASSLLDTTTGELFFGEGSRLTVL.

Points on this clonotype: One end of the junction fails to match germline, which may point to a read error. CDR3 in DNA: TGCAGTACTAGAGATCTCGAGGGCCCCGCAGATACGCAGTATTTT. Protein product: CSTRDLEGPADTQYF. V and J are TRBV20-1 and TRBJ2-3; possibly TRBD2 for D (5 bases). Germline V gives CDR1 DFQATT, CDR2 SNEGSKA (reference sequence). The CDR3 is 15 residues long.

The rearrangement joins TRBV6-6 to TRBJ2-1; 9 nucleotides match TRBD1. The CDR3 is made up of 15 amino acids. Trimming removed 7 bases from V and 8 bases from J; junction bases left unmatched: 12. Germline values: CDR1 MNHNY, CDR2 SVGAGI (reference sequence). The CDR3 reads CASNPGTGPWYEQFF. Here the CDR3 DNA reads TGTGCCAGCAACCCCGGGACAGGGCCGTGGTATGAGCAGTTCTTC.

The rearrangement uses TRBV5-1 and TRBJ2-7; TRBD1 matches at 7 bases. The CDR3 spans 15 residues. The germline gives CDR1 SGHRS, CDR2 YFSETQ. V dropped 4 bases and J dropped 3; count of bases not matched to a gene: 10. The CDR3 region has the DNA TGCGCCAGCAGCCTAGACGGGACAGAGTTCTACGAGCAGTACTTC. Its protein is CASSLDGTEFYEQYF.

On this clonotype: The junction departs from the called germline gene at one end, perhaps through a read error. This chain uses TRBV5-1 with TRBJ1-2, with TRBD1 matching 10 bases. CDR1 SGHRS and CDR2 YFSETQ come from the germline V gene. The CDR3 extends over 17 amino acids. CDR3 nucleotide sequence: TGCGCCAACAGCTATTACTCGGGACAGGGGCTTGCATATGGCTACACCTTC. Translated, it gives CANSYYSGQGLAYGYTF.

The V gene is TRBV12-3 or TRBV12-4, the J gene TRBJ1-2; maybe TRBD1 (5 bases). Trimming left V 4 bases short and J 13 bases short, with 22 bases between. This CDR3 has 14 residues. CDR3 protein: CASSSTYGTDPSTF. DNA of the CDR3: TGTGCCAGCAGTTCAACTTACGGGACGGACCCTAGCACCTTC.

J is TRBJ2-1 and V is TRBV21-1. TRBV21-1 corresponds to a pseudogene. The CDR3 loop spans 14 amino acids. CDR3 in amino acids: CASSFYAHYWVQFF. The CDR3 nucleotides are TGTGCCAGCTCCTTCTATGCACACTATTGGGTGCAGTTCTTC.

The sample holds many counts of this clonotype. The CDR3 here is CASSLDSSGRADTQYF. DNA for the CDR3: TGCGCCAGCAGCTTGGATAGTAGCGGGAGAGCCGATACGCAGTATTTT. The rearrangement uses TRBV5-1 and TRBJ2-3; TRBD2 matches 9 bases. The V and J ends lost 0 bases and 6 bases, in that order; junction bases with no gene match: 8. The CDR3 extends over 16 amino acids. Per germline, CDR1 SGHRS and CDR2 YFSETQ.

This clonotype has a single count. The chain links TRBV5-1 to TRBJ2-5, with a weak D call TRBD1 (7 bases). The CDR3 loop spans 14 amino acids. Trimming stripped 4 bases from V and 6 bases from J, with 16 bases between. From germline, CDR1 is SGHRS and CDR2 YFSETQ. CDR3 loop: CASSVAQGRQTQYF. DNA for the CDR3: TGCGCCAGCAGCGTGGCACAGGGGAGGCAGACCCAGTACTTC.

The CDR3 sequence is CASSLRSVGGQETQYF. The DNA for the CDR3 is TGTGCCAGCAGCTTAAGGTCGGTTGGAGGACAAGAGACCCAGTACTTC. The V gene is TRBV7-2, the J gene TRBJ2-7, with a tentative D call TRBD2 (5 bases). The DNA end favors TRBJ2-5, so the J call may be wrong. The CDR3 loop spans 16 amino acids. CDR1 and CDR2 from the germline V gene are SGHTA and FQGNSA.

The CDR3 DNA reads TGTGCCATCAGTGACCTCTTCAAACGGGACTCACGAATGAGGGCCCAGTACTTC. This codes for CAISDLFKRDSRMRAQYF. The chain joins TRBV10-3 to TRBJ2-5; tentative D call: TRBD2 (6 bases). V lost 3 bases and J lost 9, with 29 bases in between. Per the germline V gene, CDR1 is ENHRY and CDR2 is SYGVKD. The CDR3 runs to 18 residues.